The 27 T cell receptor beta chains given below trace back to one sample, sequenced in a study of blood T cell repertoires in COVID-19. Sequenced by immunoSEQ multiplex PCR; TCRdb stores in-frame clones only, minus some. The table shows approximately 160,000 clones, with around 84% occurring only once. Material for sequencing was PBMCs or T cells enriched from blood (not recorded which). These receptors all come from a man aged 40-49 years who had recovered from COVID-19.

This clone was seen just once. The rearrangement links TRBV5-5 to TRBJ1-2; D might be TRBD1 (5 bases). This CDR3 is built from 14 residues. V was cut by 5 bases and J by 4 bases, with 15 bases left in between. Germline assignment: CDR1 SGHKS and CDR2 YYEKEE (reference sequence). CDR3 in DNA: TGTGCCAGCAGTCAGACAGTAGCTACCTATGGCTACACCTTC. Protein sequence: CASSQTVATYGYTF.

In this sample, this clone turned up once. The chain has TRBV7-9 and TRBJ2-1; TRBD2 agrees at 9 bases. The germline CDR1 and CDR2 sequences are SEHNR and FQNEAQ (reference sequence). Germline trimming cut 3 bases from V and 4 bases from J; bases unmatched to any gene: 1. This CDR3 has 14 amino acids. In DNA form, the CDR3 reads TGTGCCAGCAGCTTGAGCGGGAGGTACAATGAGCAGTTCTTC. Translating gives CASSLSGRYNEQFF.

The V gene is TRBV12-3 or TRBV12-4, the J gene TRBJ2-5; D is undetermined. V lost 7 bases to trimming and J lost 3 bases, with 6 bases between them. The CDR3 spans 11 residues. The CDR3 is CASTLKETQYF. CDR3 coding DNA: TGTGCCAGCACCTTAAAAGAGACCCAGTACTTC.

The chain carries TRBV3-1 (or the pseudogene TRBV3-2) and TRBJ2-5, with D uncertain. The CDR3 has 15 amino acids. The germline V and J ends were trimmed by 4 bases and 2 bases, with 14 bases remaining between them. Germline V gives CDR1 LGHDT, CDR2 YNNKEL (reference sequence). The chain's CDR3 is CASSPKPGPQETQYF. The CDR3 DNA follows: TGTGCCAGCAGCCCAAAACCGGGTCCACAAGAGACCCAGTACTTC.

Of note for this clone: The sample carries other DNA sequences with the same CDR3. The chain uses TRBV6-1 and TRBJ2-4; perhaps TRBD2 as D (7 bases). V shed 1 base and J shed 5 bases, with 9 bases lying between them. Looked up from germline, CDR1 is MNHNS and CDR2 is SASEGT. The CDR3 sequence is 14 residues long. The CDR3: CASSEVGGQNIQYF. The CDR3 DNA reads as TGTGCCAGCAGTGAAGTGGGGGGGCAAAACATTCAGTACTTC.

This clone was detected a few times. The chain combines TRBV3-1 (or the pseudogene TRBV3-2) with TRBJ1-3; a weak D match, TRBD1 (5 bases). With 4 bases removed from V and 4 bases from J, the gap between germline ends came to 17 bases. The length of the CDR3 is 16 residues. Germline V gives CDR1 LGHDT, CDR2 YNNKEL (reference sequence). The CDR3 spells CASSLLGGASGNTIYF. The CDR3 nucleotides are TGTGCCAGCAGCCTTCTCGGCGGGGCGTCCGGAAACACCATATATTTT.

The V gene is TRBV3-1 (or the pseudogene TRBV3-2), the J gene TRBJ1-1, with D unresolved. Germline values: CDR1 LGHDT, CDR2 YNNKEL (reference sequence). Trimming stripped 1 base from V and 8 bases from J, with 8 bases between. There are 12 residues in the CDR3. CDR3 sequence: CASSQALREAFF. The CDR3 DNA reads as TGTGCCAGCAGCCAAGCTTTGCGGGAAGCTTTCTTT.

The genes are TRBV5-1 and TRBJ1-6; 8 nucleotides align to TRBD1. V dropped 4 bases and J dropped 10; count of bases not matched to a gene: 10. The CDR3 is 15 residues long. CDR1 is SGHRS, CDR2 YFSETQ, per germline. CDR3 loop: CASSVEGQGSSPLHF. CDR3 in DNA: TGCGCCAGCAGCGTGGAAGGACAGGGTAGCTCACCCCTCCACTTT.

Only one count was recorded for this clone. The gene calls are TRBV30 and TRBJ1-4; D unclear. The CDR3 sequence is 11 residues long. CDR1 and CDR2 (germline): GTSNPN, SVGIG (reference sequence). Trimming took 8 bases from V and 6 from J, leaving 10 bases between them. This chain's CDR3 is CAGRVHEKLFF. The CDR3 nucleotides read TGTGCCGGCCGGGTTCATGAAAAACTGTTTTTT. Full variable domain (missing parts from reference TRBV30 and TRBJ1-4): SQTIHQWPATLVQPVGSPLSLECTVEGTSNPNLYWYRQAAGRGLQLLFYSVGIGQISSEVPQNLSASRPQDRQFILSSKKLLLSDSGFYLCAGRVHEKLFFGSGTQLSVL.

This clone is a singleton in its sample. V and J are TRBV7-9 and TRBJ2-1, with no clear D. The germline V gene has CDR1 SEHNR and CDR2 FQNEAQ (reference sequence). The V end lost 4 bases, the J end lost 7 bases, and 8 bases lay between the germline ends. This CDR3 has 12 amino acids. The CDR3 loop is CASSSGWNEQFF. The CDR3 DNA is TGTGCCAGCAGCTCGGGTTGGAATGAGCAGTTCTTC.

The rearrangement joins TRBV2 to TRBJ1-6; 12 positions agree with TRBD1. J gave up 11 bases and V 4 bases, and 6 bases lay outside the gene matches. There are 15 residues in the CDR3. Per germline, CDR1 SNHLY and CDR2 FYNNEI. In nucleotides, the CDR3 is TGTGCCAGCAGTGCGGGACAGGGGGCGTCTCCACCCCTCCACTTT. It is translated as CASSAGQGASPPLHF.

The chain combines TRBV7-3 with TRBJ2-3; a weak D match, TRBD2 (7 bases). The germline V gene encodes CDR1 SGHTA and CDR2 FQGTGA. The CDR3 covers 16 residues. The ends were cut back, 0 bases at V and 3 bases at J, with 13 bases in the middle. CDR3 coding DNA: TGTGCCAGCAGCTTAACAGGGGGGGCCCTTACAGATACGCAGTATTTT. Its protein product is CASSLTGGALTDTQYF.

The rearrangement links TRBV7-8 to TRBJ2-7; 7 bases match TRBD2. The CDR3 is 14 residues long. Trimming removed 2 bases from V and 2 bases from J; junction bases left unmatched: 3. Germline CDR1 SGHVS, CDR2 FQNEAQ. The CDR3 bases are TGTGCCAGCAGCTTAAGTAGCGGGCCCTACGAGCAGTACGTC. As protein: CASSLSSGPYEQYV.

In regard to this clone: Other DNA sequences in the sample encode the same CDR3. In DNA, the CDR3 is TGTGCCTGGAGTCTAACAGGGGACACTGAAGCTTTCTTT. Translating gives CAWSLTGDTEAFF. The chain links TRBV30 to TRBJ1-1; TRBD1 matches 7 bases. The J segment lost 3 bases and the V segment lost 2 bases, leaving 3 bases of the junction unmatched. The CDR3 is 13 amino acids. The germline V gene has CDR1 GTSNPN and CDR2 SVGIG (reference sequence).

This clone appeared once. The gene calls are TRBV5-4 and TRBJ2-7; TRBD2 is a possible D gene (6 bases). V was clipped by 4 bases and J by 4 bases, with 18 bases between them. Germline-derived CDR1 and CDR2 are SGHNT and YYREEE (reference sequence). The CDR3 contains 15 residues. The CDR3 region has the DNA TGTGCCAGCAGCCTCTACGCGGCGGGGTCGTACGAGCAGTACTTC. Protein sequence: CASSLYAAGSYEQYF.

This clone was counted a single time. The V gene is TRBV2, the J gene TRBJ2-5; 10 positions match TRBD1. CDR1 SNHLY and CDR2 FYNNEI come from the germline V gene. Trimming at V came to 6 bases and at J to 5 bases, leaving 15 bases not matched to a gene. The CDR3 spans 17 residues. The CDR3 DNA follows: TGTGCCAGCAGGCGGTCCGACAGGGGGCGCGTTGGGGAGACCCAGTACTTC. Its protein is CASRRSDRGRVGETQYF.

The table lists this clone with a few counts. The gene calls are TRBV19 and TRBJ1-2; D might be TRBD1 (5 bases). The CDR3 has 15 amino acids. Trimming cost V 6 bases and J 1 base, with 15 bases left between them. Germline V CDR1 and CDR2: LNHDA, SQIVND (reference sequence). The CDR3 bases are TGTGCCAGTAGGGATCCAGGGTTGGATAACTATGGCTACACCTTC. Amino acid sequence: CASRDPGLDNYGYTF.

The chain recombines TRBV11-2 with TRBJ1-1; tentative D call: TRBD1 (5 bases). Trimming removed 4 bases at V and 6 bases at J, with 12 bases between. Germline V gene sequence: CDR1 SGHAT, CDR2 FQNNGV. This CDR3 comprises 13 residues. The chain's CDR3 is CASSSGESPEAFF. DNA of the CDR3: TGTGCCAGCAGCTCGGGGGAGAGTCCTGAAGCTTTCTTT.

The rearrangement uses TRBV21-1 and TRBJ2-5; the table calls TRBD2, which could not be checked here. TRBV21-1 constitutes a pseudogene. This CDR3 comprises 16 residues. As DNA, the CDR3 is TGTGCCAGCAGCAAAATTCAGCGGGGGGCCCAAGAGACCCAGTACTTC. This gives the protein CASSKIQRGAQETQYF.

The rearrangement joins TRBV6-5 to TRBJ2-7; 10 bases align to TRBD1. With 2 bases clipped from V and 6 bases from J, the junction kept 10 bases outside the gene matches. Per germline, CDR1 MNHEY and CDR2 SVGAGI. This CDR3 has 16 amino acids. CDR3 bases: TGTGCCAGCAGTTACAGCGGCCGGGACAGGGGTGCCGAGCAGTACTTC. Amino acids: CASSYSGRDRGAEQYF.

V is TRBV28 and J is TRBJ1-5; no clear D. V lost 5 bases and J lost 7, with 21 bases in between. Germline lookup yields CDR1 MDHEN and CDR2 SYDVKM. The CDR3 sequence is 16 residues long. The CDR3 nucleotides read TGTGCCAGCAGTATTATATTCAACTCCGAATGGCAGCCCCAGCATTTT. Translation: CASSIIFNSEWQPQHF.

The chain employs TRBV5-5 and TRBJ2-2; TRBD2 matches at 8 bases. J gave up 4 bases and V 2 bases, and 4 bases lay outside the gene matches. Germline V gene sequence: CDR1 SGHKS, CDR2 YYEKEE (reference sequence). The CDR3 totals 15 residues. DNA for the CDR3: TGTGCCAGCAGCTTTTACGGGGGGGTCACCGGGGAGCTGTTTTTT. Translating it yields CASSFYGGVTGELFF.

V gene TRBV3-1 (or the pseudogene TRBV3-2) combines with J gene TRBJ1-1, with a weak D call TRBD1 (5 bases). Looked up from germline, CDR1 is LGHDT and CDR2 is YNNKEL (reference sequence). With 1 base removed from V and 1 base from J, the gap between germline ends came to 16 bases. The CDR3 loop spans 17 amino acids. This CDR3 is CASSQGPGGGANTEAFF. DNA for the CDR3: TGTGCCAGCAGCCAAGGGCCCGGTGGAGGGGCGAACACTGAAGCTTTCTTT.

This CDR3 is CASSEARQANEQFF. The CDR3 bases are TGTGCCAGCAGTGAAGCTAGACAGGCCAATGAGCAGTTCTTC. This sequence joins TRBV6-1 and TRBJ2-1, with TRBD1 as a possible D gene (6 bases). Germline CDR1 MNHNS, CDR2 SASEGT. The CDR3 consists of 14 residues. The germline V and J ends were trimmed by 0 bases and 6 bases, with 9 bases remaining between them.

The V call is TRBV5-4, the J call TRBJ1-1, with D uncertain. The CDR3 totals 14 residues. Germline V gene data show CDR1 as SGHNT and CDR2 as YYREEE (reference sequence). With 0 bases removed from V and 7 bases from J, the gap between germline ends came to 13 bases. The CDR3 DNA reads TGTGCCAGCAGCTTGGATCTGGGCAAGATTGAAGCTTTCTTT. Protein sequence: CASSLDLGKIEAFF. The full variable domain, its missing parts supplied by reference TRBV5-4 and TRBJ1-1, is ETGVTQSPTHLIKTRGQQVTLRCSSQSGHNTVSWYQQALGQGPQFIFQYYREEENGRGNFPPRFSGLQFPNYSSELNVNALELDDSALYLCASSLDLGKIEAFFGQGTRLTVV.

J is TRBJ1-1 and V is TRBV11-2; the match to TRBD1 covers 12 bases. The CDR3 runs 16 residues. Trimming at V came to 6 bases and at J to 5 bases, leaving 10 bases not matched to a gene. Germline V CDR1 and CDR2: SGHAT, FQNNGV. CDR3 sequence: CASRHPGQGARTEAFF. CDR3 coding DNA: TGTGCCAGCAGACACCCGGGACAGGGGGCGCGGACTGAAGCTTTCTTT. Together with reference TRBV11-2 and TRBJ1-1, the CDR3 gives the full variable domain: EAGVAQSPRYKIIEKRQSVAFWCNPISGHATLYWYQQILGQGPKLLIQFQNNGVVDDSQLPKDRFSAERLKGVDSTLKIQPAKLEDSAVYLCASRHPGQGARTEAFFGQGTRLTVV.

As regards this clone: Distinct nucleotide sequences in the sample also encode this CDR3. The CDR3 region is CASSRGETQYF. In DNA, the CDR3 is TGTGCCAGCAGCAGGGGAGAGACCCAGTACTTC. The V and J genes are TRBV3-1 (or the pseudogene TRBV3-2) and TRBJ2-5, with D perhaps matching TRBD1 (5 bases). The ends were cut back, 5 bases at V and 4 bases at J, with 5 bases in the middle. Germline V lookup: CDR1 LGHDT, CDR2 YNNKEL (reference sequence). The CDR3 extends over 11 amino acids.